Listed below are T cell receptor beta chains from one sample, sequenced in a study of T cell responses to AZD1222 COVID-19 vaccine. The repertoire was sequenced with immunoSEQ multiplex PCR; TCRdb's copy has only in-frame clones and lacks some. The sample yields more than 120,000 clones, about 82% seen once. Sequencing used peripheral blood, obtained 28 days after the second AZD1222 dose. These receptors originate from an adult who received the AZD1222 COVID-19 vaccine. The CDR3 runs from the conserved cysteine through the conserved F or W. Each record gives: CDR3 length, V gene, CDR3 protein.

15 TRBV7-9 CASSLGTGVNSEAFF
15 TRBV11-3 CASSQKTQGAGELFF
17 TRBV5-1 CASSLEGPPIQGEKLFF
16 TRBV7-9 CASSGDGQPFVHEQYF
13 TRBV24-1 CATRDTGGTEAFF
15 TRBV7-9 CASSDLAGVSGELFF
14 TRBV5-1 CASSLGTPGEGYTF
14 TRBV18 CASSPDYRVTEAFF
16 TRBV25-1 CARLFRAWSITDTQYF
14 TRBV5-1 CASSLGTVNQPQHF
15 TRBV5-1 CASSLQGSSGNTIYF
15 TRBV30 CAWSVGTGGNQPQHF
16 TRBV30 CAWSVRLQAANEKLFF